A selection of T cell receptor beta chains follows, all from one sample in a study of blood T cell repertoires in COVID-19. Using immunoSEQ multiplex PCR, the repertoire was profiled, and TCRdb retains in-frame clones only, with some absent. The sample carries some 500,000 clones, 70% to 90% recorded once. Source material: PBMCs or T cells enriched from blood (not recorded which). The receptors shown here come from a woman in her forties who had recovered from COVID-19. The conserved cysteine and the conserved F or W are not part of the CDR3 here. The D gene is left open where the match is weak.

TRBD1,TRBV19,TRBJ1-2,ASTALQGLVYGYT
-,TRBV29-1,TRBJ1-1,SGGGLMNTEAF
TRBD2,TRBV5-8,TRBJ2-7,ASSFGLAGAYEQY
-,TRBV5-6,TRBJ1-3,ASSSSAAGNTIY
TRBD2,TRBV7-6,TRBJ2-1,ASSSGLAGGNEQF
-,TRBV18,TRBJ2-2,ASSGQPNTGELF
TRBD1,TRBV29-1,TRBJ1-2,SVEDRGGQVDGYT
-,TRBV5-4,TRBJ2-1,ASSLGTGSTYNEQF
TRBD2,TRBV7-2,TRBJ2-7,ASSQIPLAQGTGEQY
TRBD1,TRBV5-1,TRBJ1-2,ASSLGQGALRYGYT
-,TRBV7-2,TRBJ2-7,ASSLGGTETYEQY
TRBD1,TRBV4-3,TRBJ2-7,ASSLEGQGADEQY
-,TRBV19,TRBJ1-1,ASSIAQGVGTEAF
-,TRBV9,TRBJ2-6,ASSLRTTSGANVLT
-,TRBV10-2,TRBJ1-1,ASSESWGGNTEAF
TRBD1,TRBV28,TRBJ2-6,ASRSGQGDSGANVLT
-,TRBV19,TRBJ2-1,ASSIASGSYNEQF
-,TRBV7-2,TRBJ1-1,ASSLDTGMAF
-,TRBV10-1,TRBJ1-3,ASSEGRPGRKDSGNTIY
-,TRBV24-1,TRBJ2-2,ATSEPVNTGELF
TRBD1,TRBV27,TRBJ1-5,ASRTGAFGPQH
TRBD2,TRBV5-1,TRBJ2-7,ASSSNSGEYYEQY
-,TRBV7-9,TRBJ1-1,ASSPVRGGEAF
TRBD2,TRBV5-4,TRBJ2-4,ASTLNAGGTKNIQY
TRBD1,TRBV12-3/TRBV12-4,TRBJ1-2,ATGGQDGYT
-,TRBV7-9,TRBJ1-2,ASSPGANYGYT
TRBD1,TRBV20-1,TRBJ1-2,SASKGQAIYGYT
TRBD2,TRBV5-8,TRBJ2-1,ASSLGLAAYNEQF
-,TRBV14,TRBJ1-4,ASSRGPNEKLF
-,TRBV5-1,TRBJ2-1,ASSETSRDYNEQF